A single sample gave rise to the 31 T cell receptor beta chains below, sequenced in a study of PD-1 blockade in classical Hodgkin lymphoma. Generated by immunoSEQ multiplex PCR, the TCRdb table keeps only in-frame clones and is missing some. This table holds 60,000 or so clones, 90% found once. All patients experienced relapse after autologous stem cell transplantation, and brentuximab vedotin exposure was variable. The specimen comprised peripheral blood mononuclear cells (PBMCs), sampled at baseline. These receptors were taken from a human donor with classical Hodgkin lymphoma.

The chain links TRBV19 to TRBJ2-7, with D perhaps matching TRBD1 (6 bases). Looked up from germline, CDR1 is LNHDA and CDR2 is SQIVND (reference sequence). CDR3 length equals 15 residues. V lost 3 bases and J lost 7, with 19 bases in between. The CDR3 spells CASSMPGHYLGEQYF. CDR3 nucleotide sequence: TGTGCCAGTAGTATGCCGGGACACTACCTGGGGGAGCAGTACTTC.

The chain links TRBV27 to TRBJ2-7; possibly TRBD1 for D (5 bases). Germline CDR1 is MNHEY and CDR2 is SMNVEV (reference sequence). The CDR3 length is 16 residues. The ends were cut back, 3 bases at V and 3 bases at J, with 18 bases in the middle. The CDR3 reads CASSFAGSSLYYEQYF. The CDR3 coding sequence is TGTGCCAGCAGTTTCGCAGGGTCCAGCCTGTACTACGAGCAGTACTTC.

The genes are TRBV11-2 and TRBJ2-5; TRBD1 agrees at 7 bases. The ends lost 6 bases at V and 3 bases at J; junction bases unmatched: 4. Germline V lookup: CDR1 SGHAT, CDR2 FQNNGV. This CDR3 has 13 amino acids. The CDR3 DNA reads TGTGCCAGCAGGCCCGGGACAGAAGAGACCCAGTACTTC. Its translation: CASRPGTEETQYF.

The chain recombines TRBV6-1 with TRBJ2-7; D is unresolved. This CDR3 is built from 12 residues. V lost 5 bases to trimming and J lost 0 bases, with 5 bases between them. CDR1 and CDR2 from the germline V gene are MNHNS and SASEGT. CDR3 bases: TGTGCCAGCAGTCCGGCCTCCTACGAGCAGTACTTC. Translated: CASSPASYEQYF.

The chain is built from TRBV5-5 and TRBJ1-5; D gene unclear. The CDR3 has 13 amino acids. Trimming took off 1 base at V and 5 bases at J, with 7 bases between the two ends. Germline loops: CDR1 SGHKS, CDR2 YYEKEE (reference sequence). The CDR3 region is CASSLIWDQPQHF. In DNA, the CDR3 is TGTGCCAGCAGCTTGATTTGGGATCAGCCCCAGCATTTT.

The DNA for the CDR3 is TGTGCCAGCAGCCCCACCGGGGCCTACGAGCAGTACTTC. Its translation is CASSPTGAYEQYF. The genes are TRBV27 and TRBJ2-7; possibly TRBD2 for D (5 bases). Trimming pared 6 bases from V and 2 bases from J, leaving 11 bases between. Germline CDR1 and CDR2: MNHEY and SMNVEV (reference sequence). The CDR3 runs to 13 residues.

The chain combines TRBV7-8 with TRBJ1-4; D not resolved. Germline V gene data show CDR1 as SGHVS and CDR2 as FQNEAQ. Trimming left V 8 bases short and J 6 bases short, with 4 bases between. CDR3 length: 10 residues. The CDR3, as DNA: TGTGCCAGCGGGGATGAAAAACTGTTTTTT. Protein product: CASGDEKLFF.

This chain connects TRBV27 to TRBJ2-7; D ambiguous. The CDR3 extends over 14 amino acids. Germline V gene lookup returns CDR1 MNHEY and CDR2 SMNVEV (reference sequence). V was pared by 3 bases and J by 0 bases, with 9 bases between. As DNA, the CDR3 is TGTGCCAGCAGTTTCCGGGCTGCCTCCTACGAGCAGTACTTC. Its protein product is CASSFRAASYEQYF.

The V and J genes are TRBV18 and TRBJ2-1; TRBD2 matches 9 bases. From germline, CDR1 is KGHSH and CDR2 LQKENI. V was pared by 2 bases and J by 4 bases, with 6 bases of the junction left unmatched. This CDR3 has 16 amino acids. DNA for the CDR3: TGTGCCAGCTCACCATTGGGCGGGAGGGGATACAATGAGCAGTTCTTC. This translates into CASSPLGGRGYNEQFF.

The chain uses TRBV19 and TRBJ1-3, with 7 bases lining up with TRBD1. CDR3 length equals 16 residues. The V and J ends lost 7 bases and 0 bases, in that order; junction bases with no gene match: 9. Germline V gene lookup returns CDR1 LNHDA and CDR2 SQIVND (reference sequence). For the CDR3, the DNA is TGTGCCAGTAAGGGGGGGACAGCCTTCTCTGGAAACACCATATATTTT. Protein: CASKGGTAFSGNTIYF.

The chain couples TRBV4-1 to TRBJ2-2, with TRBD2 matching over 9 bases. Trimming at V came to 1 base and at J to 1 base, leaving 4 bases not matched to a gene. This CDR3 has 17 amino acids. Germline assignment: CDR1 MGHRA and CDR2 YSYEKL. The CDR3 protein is CASSQGRLAVNTGELFF. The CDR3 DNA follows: TGCGCCAGCAGCCAAGGACGACTAGCGGTGAACACCGGGGAGCTGTTTTTT.

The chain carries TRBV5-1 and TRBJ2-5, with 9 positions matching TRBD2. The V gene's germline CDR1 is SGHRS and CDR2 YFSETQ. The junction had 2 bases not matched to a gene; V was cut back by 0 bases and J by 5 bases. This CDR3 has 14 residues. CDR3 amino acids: CASSLASGRETQYF. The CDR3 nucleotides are TGCGCCAGCAGCTTGGCCAGCGGGAGGGAGACCCAGTACTTC.

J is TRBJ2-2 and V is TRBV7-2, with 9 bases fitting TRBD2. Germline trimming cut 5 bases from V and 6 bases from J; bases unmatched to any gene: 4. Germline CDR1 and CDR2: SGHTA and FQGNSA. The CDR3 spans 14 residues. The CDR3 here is CASSHKRGAGELFF. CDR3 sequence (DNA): TGTGCCAGCAGCCATAAGCGGGGGGCCGGGGAGCTGTTTTTT.

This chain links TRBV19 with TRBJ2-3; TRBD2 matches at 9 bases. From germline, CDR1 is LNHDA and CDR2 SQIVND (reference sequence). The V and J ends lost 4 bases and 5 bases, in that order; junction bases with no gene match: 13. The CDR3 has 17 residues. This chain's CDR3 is CASSTPPGGGAIDTQYF. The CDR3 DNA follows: TGTGCCAGTAGTACCCCCCCAGGCGGGGGGGCCATAGATACGCAGTATTTT.

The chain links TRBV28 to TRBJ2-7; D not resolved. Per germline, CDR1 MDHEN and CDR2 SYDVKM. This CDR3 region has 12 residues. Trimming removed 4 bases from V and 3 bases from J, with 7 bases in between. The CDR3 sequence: CASSSMGYEQYF. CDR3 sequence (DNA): TGTGCCAGCAGTTCTATGGGCTACGAGCAGTACTTC.

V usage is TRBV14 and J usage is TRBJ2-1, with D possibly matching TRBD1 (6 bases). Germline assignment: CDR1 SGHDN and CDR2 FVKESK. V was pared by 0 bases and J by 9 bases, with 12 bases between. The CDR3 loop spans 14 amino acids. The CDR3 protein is CASSQDYQGIEQFF. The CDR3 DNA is TGTGCCAGCAGCCAAGACTATCAGGGGATTGAGCAGTTCTTC.

DNA of the CDR3: TGCGCCAGCAGCTTGGTGTCAGGCACAGATACGCAGTATTTT. Its translation: CASSLVSGTDTQYF. This sequence joins TRBV5-1 and TRBJ2-3; no definite D call. In germline, CDR1 is SGHRS, CDR2 YFSETQ. Trimming left V 0 bases short and J 1 base short, with 6 bases between. CDR3 length: 14 amino acids.

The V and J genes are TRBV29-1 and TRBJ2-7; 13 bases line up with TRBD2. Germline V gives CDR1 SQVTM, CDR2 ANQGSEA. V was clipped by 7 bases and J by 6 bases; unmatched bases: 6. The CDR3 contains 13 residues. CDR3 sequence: CSARTSGGGEQYF. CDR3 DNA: TGCAGCGCCCGGACTAGCGGGGGCGGCGAGCAGTACTTC.

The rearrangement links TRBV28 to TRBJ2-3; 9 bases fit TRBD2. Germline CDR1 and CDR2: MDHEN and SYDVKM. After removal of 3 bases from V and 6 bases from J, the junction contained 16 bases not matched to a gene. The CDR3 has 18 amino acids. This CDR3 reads CASSLYVAGEWGMDTQYF. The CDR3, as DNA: TGTGCCAGCAGTTTGTATGTAGCGGGAGAGTGGGGCATGGATACGCAGTATTTT.

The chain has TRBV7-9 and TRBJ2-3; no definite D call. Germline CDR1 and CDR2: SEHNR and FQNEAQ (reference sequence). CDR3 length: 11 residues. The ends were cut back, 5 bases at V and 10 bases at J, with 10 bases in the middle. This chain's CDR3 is CASSQHGAQYF. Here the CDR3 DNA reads TGTGCCAGCAGCCAACACGGAGCGCAGTATTTT.

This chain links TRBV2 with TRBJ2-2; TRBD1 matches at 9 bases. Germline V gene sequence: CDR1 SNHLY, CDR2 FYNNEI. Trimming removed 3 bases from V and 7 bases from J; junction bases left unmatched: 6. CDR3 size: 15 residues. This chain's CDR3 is CASSEWDRVVGELFF. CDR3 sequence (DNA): TGTGCCAGCAGTGAGTGGGACAGGGTGGTCGGGGAGCTGTTTTTT.

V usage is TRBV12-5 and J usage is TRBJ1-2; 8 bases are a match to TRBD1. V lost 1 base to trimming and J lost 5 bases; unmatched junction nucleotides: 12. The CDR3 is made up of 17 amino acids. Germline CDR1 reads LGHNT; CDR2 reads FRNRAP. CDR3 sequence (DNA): TGTGCTAGTGGTTTGGGGGGACAGGCGAGGATTTCTTATGGCTACACCTTC. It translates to CASGLGGQARISYGYTF.

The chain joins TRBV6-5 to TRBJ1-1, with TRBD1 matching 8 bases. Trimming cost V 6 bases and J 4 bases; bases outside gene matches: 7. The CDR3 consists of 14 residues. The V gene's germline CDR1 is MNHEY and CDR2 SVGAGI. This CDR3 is CASSSGGASTEAFF. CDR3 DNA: TGTGCCAGCAGCTCAGGGGGCGCGAGCACTGAAGCTTTCTTT.

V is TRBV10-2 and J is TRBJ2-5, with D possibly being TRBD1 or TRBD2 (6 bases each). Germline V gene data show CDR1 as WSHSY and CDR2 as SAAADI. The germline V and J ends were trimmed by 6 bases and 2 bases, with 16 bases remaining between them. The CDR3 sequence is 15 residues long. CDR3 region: CASRVDSGRQETQYF. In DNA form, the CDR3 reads TGCGCCAGCAGGGTGGACAGCGGGCGGCAAGAGACCCAGTACTTC.

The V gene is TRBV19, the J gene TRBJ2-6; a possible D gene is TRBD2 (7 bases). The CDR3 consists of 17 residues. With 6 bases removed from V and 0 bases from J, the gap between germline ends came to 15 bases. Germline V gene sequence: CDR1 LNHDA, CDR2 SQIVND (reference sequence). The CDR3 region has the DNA TGTGCCAGTAGGGTTTCGGGGGGCCTCTCTGGGGCCAACGTCCTGACTTTC. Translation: CASRVSGGLSGANVLTF.

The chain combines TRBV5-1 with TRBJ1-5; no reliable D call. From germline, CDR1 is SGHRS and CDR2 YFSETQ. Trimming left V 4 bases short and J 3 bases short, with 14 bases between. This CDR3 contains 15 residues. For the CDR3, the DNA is TGCGCCAGCAGCCCGGACTCGGGCATCAATCAGCCCCAGCATTTT. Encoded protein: CASSPDSGINQPQHF.

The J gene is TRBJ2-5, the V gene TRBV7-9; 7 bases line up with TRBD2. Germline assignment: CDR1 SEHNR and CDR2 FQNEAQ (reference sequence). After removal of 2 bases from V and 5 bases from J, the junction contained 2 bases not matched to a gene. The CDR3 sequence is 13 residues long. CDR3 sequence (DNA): TGTGCCAGCAGCTTACGGGGGGAGGAGACCCAGTACTTC. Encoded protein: CASSLRGEETQYF.

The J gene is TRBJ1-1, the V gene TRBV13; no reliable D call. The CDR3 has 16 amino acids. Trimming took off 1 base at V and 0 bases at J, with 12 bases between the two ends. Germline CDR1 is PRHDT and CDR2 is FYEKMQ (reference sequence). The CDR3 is CASSLEFWPLNTEAFF. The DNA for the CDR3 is TGTGCCAGCAGCTTAGAGTTTTGGCCCTTGAACACTGAAGCTTTCTTT.

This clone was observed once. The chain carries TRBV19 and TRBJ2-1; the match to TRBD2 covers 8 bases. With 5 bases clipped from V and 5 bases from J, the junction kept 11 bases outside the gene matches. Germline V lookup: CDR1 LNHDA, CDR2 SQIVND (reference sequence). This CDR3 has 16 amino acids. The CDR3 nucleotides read TGTGCCAGTAGTGAAGTAGCGGGGTATATCCACAATGAGCAGTTCTTC. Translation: CASSEVAGYIHNEQFF. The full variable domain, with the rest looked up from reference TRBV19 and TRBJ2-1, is DGGITQSPKYLFRKEGQNVTLSCEQNLNHDAMYWYRQDPGQGLRLIYYSQIVNDFQKGDIAEGYSVSREKKESFPLTVTSAQKNPTAFYLCASSEVAGYIHNEQFFGPGTRLTVL.

The CDR3 nucleotides are TGTGCCAGCAGTTTAGCGGGACAGGGGATGTTGTTTTTT. As protein: CASSLAGQGMLFF. The chain recombines TRBV27 with TRBJ2-2; 10 nucleotides line up with TRBD1. This CDR3 has 13 residues. V was pared by 2 bases and J by 15 bases, with 6 bases of the junction left unmatched. Germline values: CDR1 MNHEY, CDR2 SMNVEV (reference sequence).

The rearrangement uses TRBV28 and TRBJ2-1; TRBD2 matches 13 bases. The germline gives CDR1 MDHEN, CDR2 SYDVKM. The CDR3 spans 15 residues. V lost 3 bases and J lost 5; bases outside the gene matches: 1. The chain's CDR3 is CASSFGLAGDNEQFF. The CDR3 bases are TGTGCCAGCAGTTTCGGACTAGCGGGAGACAATGAGCAGTTCTTC. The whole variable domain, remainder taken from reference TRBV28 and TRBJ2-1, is DVKVTQSSRYLVKRTGEKVFLECVQDMDHENMFWYRQDPGLGLRLIYFSYDVKMKEKGDIPEGYSVSREKKERFSLILESASTNQTSMYLCASSFGLAGDNEQFFGPGTRLTVL.